Listed below are T cell receptor beta chains from one sample, sequenced in a study of Graves' ophthalmopathy and Graves' hyperthyroidism. Using its own MiXCR run on the multiplex PCR reads, TCRdb lists one record per CDR3 protein. The sample includes hundreds of thousands of distinct CDR3 sequences, around a fifth of them seen just once. Sequenced sample: peripheral blood. The origin of the receptors is a woman aged 18-35 years with stable Graves' hyperthyroidism. Some clones in this sample may be carry-over from other donors' samples. Both conserved end residues are part of each CDR3. The order of the fields is CDR3 protein, J gene, V gene.

CDR3: CASSLRASSEQYF
J: TRBJ2-7
V: TRBV7-8

CDR3: CASSTGITKTFGSIQYF
J: TRBJ2-4
V: TRBV12-3/TRBV12-4

CDR3: CASSFQGFEAFF
J: TRBJ1-1
V: TRBV7-2

CDR3: CASGFGEPQHF
J: TRBJ1-5
V: TRBV12-5

CDR3: CAGSYIGAMNTEAFF
J: TRBJ1-1
V: TRBV6-5

CDR3: CASSQSHRRNTEAFF
J: TRBJ1-1
V: TRBV4-3

CDR3: CASSQEGLLTGPLAINTEAFF
J: TRBJ1-1
V: TRBV4-1

CDR3: CASSLAIRRGETQYF
J: TRBJ2-5
V: TRBV12-3/TRBV12-4

CDR3: CASSLDGRFGYTF
J: TRBJ1-2
V: TRBV11-2

CDR3: CSAMGGWGTYEQYF
J: TRBJ2-7
V: TRBV20-1

CDR3: CSAQPFSGANVLTF
J: TRBJ2-6
V: TRBV20-1

CDR3: CASSPWTTEAFF
J: TRBJ1-1
V: TRBV28

CDR3: CASRPYRVAEGLGETQYF
J: TRBJ2-5
V: TRBV6-1

CDR3: CASSFFSGGLYTEAFF
J: TRBJ1-1
V: TRBV12-3/TRBV12-4

CDR3: CAGLSTGELFF
J: TRBJ2-2
V: TRBV12-3/TRBV12-4

CDR3: CASSLGDGYSPLHF
J: TRBJ1-6
V: TRBV7-9

CDR3: CSASKSGNTEAFF
J: TRBJ1-1
V: TRBV20-1

CDR3: CASIRGGGNQPQHF
J: TRBJ1-5
V: TRBV6-1

CDR3: CASSLTDSPYEQYF
J: TRBJ2-7
V: TRBV5-1

CDR3: CASTLDRFSYEQYF
J: TRBJ2-7
V: TRBV6-2/TRBV6-3

CDR3: CAWVRGANTEAFF
J: TRBJ1-1
V: TRBV30

CDR3: CASTPLGGVGETQYF
J: TRBJ2-5
V: TRBV6-2/TRBV6-3

CDR3: CSVELSKGYEQYF
J: TRBJ2-7
V: TRBV29-1

CDR3: CASSEGSQRHYGYTF
J: TRBJ1-2
V: TRBV6-1

CDR3: CASSQGVSGGYEQYF
J: TRBJ2-7
V: TRBV4-1

CDR3: CSAPPGTTGNTIYF
J: TRBJ1-3
V: TRBV20-1

CDR3: CASSRQRRQDRVGHEQYF
J: TRBJ2-7
V: TRBV11-1

CDR3: CASSITSDTAKNIQYF
J: TRBJ2-4
V: TRBV5-1

CDR3: CASSLDQGGGQPQHF
J: TRBJ1-5
V: TRBV7-6

CDR3: CASSLDFLATYEQYF
J: TRBJ2-7
V: TRBV7-9

CDR3: CSASLGTGIGQPQHF
J: TRBJ1-5
V: TRBV20-1

CDR3: CASSDSVLAGVIGELFF
J: TRBJ2-2
V: TRBV2

CDR3: CSVGLLNEQYF
J: TRBJ2-7
V: TRBV29-1

CDR3: CASSLGARRFTGELFF
J: TRBJ2-2
V: TRBV11-2

CDR3: CASSPLDSGTIYF
J: TRBJ1-3
V: TRBV19

CDR3: CASSLGQYNEQFF
J: TRBJ2-1
V: TRBV28

CDR3: CASARDGNTEAFF
J: TRBJ1-1
V: TRBV10-1

CDR3: CASIGGQGLYEQYF
J: TRBJ2-7
V: TRBV27

CDR3: CSARDFLAGWQETQYF
J: TRBJ2-5
V: TRBV20-1

CDR3: CASSQGTGLGGYTF
J: TRBJ1-2
V: TRBV3-1

CDR3: CASSLSWDTGELFF
J: TRBJ2-2
V: TRBV27

CDR3: CASSPSLRLRGTGLYGYTF
J: TRBJ1-2
V: TRBV27

CDR3: CASSLRHRFTYEQYF
J: TRBJ2-7
V: TRBV28

CDR3: CASSDGQGRNTIYF
J: TRBJ1-3
V: TRBV18

CDR3: CASSYSRTGGLYGYTF
J: TRBJ1-2
V: TRBV6-5

CDR3: CSARVRENEAFF
J: TRBJ1-1
V: TRBV20-1

CDR3: CASSLDGKGIETQYF
J: TRBJ2-5
V: TRBV11-2

CDR3: CSAPDRGTNQPQHF
J: TRBJ1-5
V: TRBV20-1

CDR3: CASSAILPAAKNIQYF
J: TRBJ2-4
V: TRBV6-1

CDR3: CASSSGDRGGYTF
J: TRBJ1-2
V: TRBV27

CDR3: CARGEGPNQPQHF
J: TRBJ1-5
V: TRBV14

CDR3: CASSEQEGATEAFF
J: TRBJ1-1
V: TRBV6-1

CDR3: CASTRGRDSNQPQHF
J: TRBJ1-5
V: TRBV6-5

CDR3: CASSRQELNTGELFF
J: TRBJ2-2
V: TRBV5-1

CDR3: CASSTFGAGGYEQYF
J: TRBJ2-7
V: TRBV27